This TCR beta chain was sequenced in a study of cytomegalovirus exposure and HLA in healthy donors. Study background: The approximately 110 validation repertoires used a platform that matched the one used for the approximately 700 first-cohort repertoires, as a later analysis reported. The study, taken as a whole, reports: The TCR clusters that emerged in the first cohort tended, a later analysis found, to co-occur in the 95 to 150 validation repertoires. Through in vitro validation, three CMV-associated chains were shown to be specific for CMV antigens. Cytomegalovirus association was assigned to under 200 TCR beta chains.

V trimming: 3 bases; J trimming: 8 bases; junction bases outside the gene matches: 14. The CDR3 is 17 amino acids. Some clones are missing from TCRdb's copy, which holds only in-frame ones; the method was immunoSEQ multiplex PCR. In the table there are more than 85,000 clones, more than 70% of which are singletons. In regard to this clone: Its antigen is unknown.

Material: PBMCs. The receptor comes from a woman under 30 in good health and CMV-seronegative. This sequence joins TRBV5-3 and TRBJ2-3; TRBD2 matches at 11 bases. TRBV5-3 is assigned to the ORF class and has an uncertain function. The CDR3 DNA sequence: TGTGCCAGAAGCTCCAGCACCGGGACTAGCGGAGGAGGTACGCAGTATTTT. This gives the protein CARSSSTGTSGGGTQYF.